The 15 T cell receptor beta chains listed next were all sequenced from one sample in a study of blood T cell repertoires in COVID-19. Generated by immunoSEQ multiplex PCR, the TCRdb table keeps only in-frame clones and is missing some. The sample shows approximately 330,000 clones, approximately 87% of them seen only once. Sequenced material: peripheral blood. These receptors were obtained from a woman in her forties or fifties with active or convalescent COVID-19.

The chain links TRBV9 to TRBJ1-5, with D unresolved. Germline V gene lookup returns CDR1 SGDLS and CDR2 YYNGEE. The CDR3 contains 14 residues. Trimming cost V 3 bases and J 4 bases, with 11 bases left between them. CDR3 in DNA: TGTGCCAGCAGCGCGCACGGTAAGAATCAGCCCCAGCATTTT. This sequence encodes CASSAHGKNQPQHF. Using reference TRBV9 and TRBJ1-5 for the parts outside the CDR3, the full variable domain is DSGVTQTPKHLITATGQRVTLRCSPRSGDLSVYWYQQSLDQGLQFLIQYYNGEERAKGNILERFSAQQFPDLHSELNLSSLELGDSALYFCASSAHGKNQPQHFGDGTRLSIL.

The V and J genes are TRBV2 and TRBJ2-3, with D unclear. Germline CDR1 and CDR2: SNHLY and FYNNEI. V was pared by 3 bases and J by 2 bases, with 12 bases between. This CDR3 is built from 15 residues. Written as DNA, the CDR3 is TGTGCCAGCAGTGACGCGGCAGCCTACACAGATACGCAGTATTTT. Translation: CASSDAAAYTDTQYF.

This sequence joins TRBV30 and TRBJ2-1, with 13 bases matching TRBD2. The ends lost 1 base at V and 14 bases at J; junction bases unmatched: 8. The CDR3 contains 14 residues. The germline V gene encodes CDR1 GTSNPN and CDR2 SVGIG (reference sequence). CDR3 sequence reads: CAWSEWTSGSSEFF. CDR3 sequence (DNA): TGTGCCTGGAGTGAGTGGACTAGCGGGAGTTCCGAGTTCTTC.

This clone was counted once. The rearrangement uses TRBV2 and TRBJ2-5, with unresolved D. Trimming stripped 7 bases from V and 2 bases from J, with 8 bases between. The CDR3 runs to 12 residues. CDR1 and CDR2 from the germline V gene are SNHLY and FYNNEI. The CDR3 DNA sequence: TGTGCCAGCAAGGCAGGTCAAGAGACCCAGTACTTC. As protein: CASKAGQETQYF.

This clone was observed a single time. The CDR3 is CASSERDSYEQYF. The CDR3, as DNA: TGTGCCAGCAGTGAAAGGGACAGCTACGAGCAGTACTTC. The chain uses TRBV6-1 and TRBJ2-7; 7 bases line up with TRBD1. CDR1 is MNHNS and CDR2 is SASEGT in the germline V gene. The CDR3 runs 13 residues. V lost 2 bases and J lost 3; bases outside the gene matches: 1.

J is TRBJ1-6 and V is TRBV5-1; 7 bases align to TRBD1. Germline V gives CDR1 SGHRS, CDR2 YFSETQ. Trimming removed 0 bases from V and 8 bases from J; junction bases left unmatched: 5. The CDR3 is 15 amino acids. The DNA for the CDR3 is TGCGCCAGCAGCTTGGGACAGGGTGGGGATTCACCCCTCCACTTT. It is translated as CASSLGQGGDSPLHF.

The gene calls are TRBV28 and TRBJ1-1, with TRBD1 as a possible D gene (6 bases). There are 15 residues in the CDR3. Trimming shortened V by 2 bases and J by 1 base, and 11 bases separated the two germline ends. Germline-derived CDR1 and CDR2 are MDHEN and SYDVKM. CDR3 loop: CASSLGGAPNTEAFF. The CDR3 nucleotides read TGTGCCAGCAGTTTAGGGGGGGCCCCGAACACTGAAGCTTTCTTT.

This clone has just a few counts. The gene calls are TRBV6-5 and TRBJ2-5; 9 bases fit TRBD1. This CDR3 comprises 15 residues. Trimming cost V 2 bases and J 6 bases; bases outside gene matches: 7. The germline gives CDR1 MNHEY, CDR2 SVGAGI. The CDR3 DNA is TGTGCCAGCAGTTACACCGGGACAGGGCAAAAGACCCAGTACTTC. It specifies CASSYTGTGQKTQYF.

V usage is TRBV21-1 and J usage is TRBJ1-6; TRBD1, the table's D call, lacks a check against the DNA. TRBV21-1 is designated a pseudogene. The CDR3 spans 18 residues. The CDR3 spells CASSKELRSGSYNSPLHF. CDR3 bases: TGTGCCAGCAGCAAAGAACTCCGGTCAGGCTCCTATAATTCACCCCTCCACTTT.

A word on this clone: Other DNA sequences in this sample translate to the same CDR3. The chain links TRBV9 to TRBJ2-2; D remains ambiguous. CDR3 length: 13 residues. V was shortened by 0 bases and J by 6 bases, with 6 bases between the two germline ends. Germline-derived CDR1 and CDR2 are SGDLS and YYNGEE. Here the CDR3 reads CASSVELAGELFF. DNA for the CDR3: TGTGCCAGCAGCGTAGAACTTGCCGGGGAGCTGTTTTTT.

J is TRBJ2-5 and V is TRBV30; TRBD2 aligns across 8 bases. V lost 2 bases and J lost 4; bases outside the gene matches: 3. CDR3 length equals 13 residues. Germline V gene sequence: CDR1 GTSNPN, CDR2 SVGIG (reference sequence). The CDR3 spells CAWSRGGVETQYF. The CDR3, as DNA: TGTGCCTGGAGTCGGGGGGGAGTAGAGACCCAGTACTTC.

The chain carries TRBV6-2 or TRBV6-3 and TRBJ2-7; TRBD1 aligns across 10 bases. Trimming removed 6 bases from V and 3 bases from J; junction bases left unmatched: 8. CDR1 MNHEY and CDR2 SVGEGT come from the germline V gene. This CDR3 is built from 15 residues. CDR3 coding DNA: TGTGCCAGCAGCGACCCGGGACAGGGGCACTACGAGCAGTACTTC. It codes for CASSDPGQGHYEQYF.

As DNA, the CDR3 is TGTGCCACCAGCGGGGACAGGCCTAACTATGGCTACACCTTC. This codes for CATSGDRPNYGYTF. J is TRBJ1-2 and V is TRBV15; 8 positions match TRBD1. Germline V CDR1 and CDR2: LNHNV, YYDKDF (reference sequence). The CDR3 contains 14 residues. Germline trimming cut 5 bases from V and 0 bases from J; bases unmatched to any gene: 2.

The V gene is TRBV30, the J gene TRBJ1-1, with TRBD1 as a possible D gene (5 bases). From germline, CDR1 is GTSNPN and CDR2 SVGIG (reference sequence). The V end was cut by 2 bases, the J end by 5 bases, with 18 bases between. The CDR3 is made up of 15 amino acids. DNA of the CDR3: TGTGCCTGGAGTATGCGACAGACCCGCGGAACTGAAGCTTTCTTT. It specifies CAWSMRQTRGTEAFF.

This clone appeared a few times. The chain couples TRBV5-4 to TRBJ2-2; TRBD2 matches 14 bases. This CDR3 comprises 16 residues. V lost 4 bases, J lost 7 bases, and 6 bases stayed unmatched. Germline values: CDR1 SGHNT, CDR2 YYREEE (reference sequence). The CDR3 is CASSKGLAGADGELFF. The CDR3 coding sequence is TGTGCCAGCAGCAAGGGACTAGCGGGGGCGGACGGGGAGCTGTTTTTT.